This TCR beta chain is drawn from a study of CD8 T cells in ankylosing spondylitis. Study-wide results and caveats: The study identified a TCR beta motif of several highly homologous variants that appeared characteristic of ankylosing spondylitis blood. Reported data indicate significant enrichment of disease-linked clones within matched ankylosing spondylitis synovial fluid. Disease-linked clones had a CD8+ phenotype and relatively low frequency in peripheral blood.

This clonotype was detected a few times. Its target is not known. Scientists made TCR beta libraries using quantitative 5'-RACE with molecular barcodes. TCRdb itself ran the 5' RACE reads through MiXCR, one entry per CDR3 protein. This table holds about 190,000 distinct CDR3 sequences, under 15% found once. There are 16 residues in the CDR3. Trimming left V 0 bases short and J 3 bases short, with 14 bases between. CDR1 and CDR2 from the germline V gene are LGHNA and YNFKEQ. The chain recombines TRBV4-2 with TRBJ2-5; tentatively, D is TRBD1 (5 bases). Sequences were obtained from blood, either unsorted or a sorted T cell fraction (not recorded which). This TCR was sampled from a female donor with ankylosing spondylitis or in good health (not recorded which). CDR3 coding DNA: TGTGCCAGCAGCCAAGAAGAGCGACAGCTCAAAGAGACCCAGTACTTC. As protein: CASSQEERQLKETQYF.